Judged by abundance, the clone carrying this T cell receptor beta chain is medium-sized. The antigen remains undetermined. This sample is drawn from a study of metastatic and nonmetastatic thyroid tumors. About the study: Repertoires were compared across blood and tumor or nodule tissue from malignant and benign thyroid patients.

Each patient came to thyroid surgery without any prior treatment (of any kind). Broader study findings: Malignant thyroid tumors reportedly had TCR beta diversity that was significantly higher than in benign nodules, in blood and tumor.

Original analysis: For papillary thyroid cancer, a distant-metastasis classifier was constructed from CDR3 differences observed across clinicopathological groups. Via MiXCR, TCRdb re-called the PCR reads. These V and J calls originate from TCRdb's pipeline instead of the authors' own analysis. The table shows approximately 26,000 clones, with 13% occurring only once. Germline assignment: CDR1 SGHRS and CDR2 YFSETQ. CDR3 length: 17 residues. Unmatched junction bases numbered 11, after V lost 0 bases and J lost 4 bases. This receptor was obtained from a female donor with papillary thyroid cancer or a benign thyroid nodule (not recorded which). Some clones in this sample may be carry-over from other donors' samples. The genes are TRBV5-1 and TRBJ1-2; the match to TRBD1 covers 8 bases. Sequenced: blood. CDR3 in amino acids: CASSLEGRGLLAYGYTF. The CDR3 nucleotides read TGCGCCAGCAGCTTGGAGGGCAGGGGGCTCCTCGCCTATGGCTACACCTTC.